This TCR beta chain stems from a study of T cells in Graves' hyperthyroidism and ophthalmopathy. Ophthalmopathy cases met thresholds of Clinical Activity Score at least 3, NOSPECS grade at least 4 and duration under 3 months. Uncontrolled infection, other autoimmune disease, pregnancy or lactation disqualified patients from enrolment. V lost 6 bases and J lost 5, with 12 bases in between. Germline CDR1 is MNHEY and CDR2 is SVGEGT. This CDR3 contains 13 residues. Researchers amplified the TCR beta CDR3 regions from RNA transcripts. TCR CDR3 regions were first amplified by RT-PCR with HTBI primers. Each CDR3 protein gets one entry after TCRdb re-called the multiplex PCR reads with MiXCR. The sample records roughly 380,000 distinct CDR3 sequences, 15% to 20% being singletons. This clonotype showed up many times. Its antigen is still unknown. Overall study results and limits: Most expanded thyroid clonotypes above 0.001 also appeared in blood.

This sequence originates from a woman aged 40 to 55 with Graves' ophthalmopathy. The gene calls are TRBV6-2 or TRBV6-3 and TRBJ2-3; D unresolved. The sample comprised blood. The CDR3 sequence is CASRVPHGDTQYF. The CDR3 nucleotides read TGTGCCAGCAGAGTGCCCCACGGAGATACGCAGTATTTT.